One T cell receptor (beta chain) is described in this entry. No antigen is known for it. Base qualities are missing; no much larger clone stands one base away. The CDR3 regions of human TCRbeta chains were analyzed by immunosequencing. In the source study's methods: Repertoire TCRs were checked for matches against a reference library of SARS-CoV-2-specific TCRs that had been generated using the MIRA antigen-specificity platform. Breadth was defined as the fraction of unique TCRs that were SARS-CoV-2-associated. Depth was defined as the fraction of total T cells that were SARS-CoV-2-associated. Using the MIRA data, every spike-specific TCR was mapped to the spike region that the TCR reacted to and assigned to either a CD4 or a CD8 class. Log10-transformed breadth and depth values were compared by one-way ANOVA with Sidak's multiple comparisons tests. Here the immuneACCESS table is served through TCRdb, limited to in-frame sequences with V and J called. Missing clones are a known gap in these copies; in checked studies unresolved V genes cover under half, and the rest lacks a known reason. Clone size and V and J calls were adopted from that table, with D and trimming inferred from the DNA. The sample data list 90,000 to 120,000 clones, and about 90% of these were observed just once. 20% to 25% of the sample comes from the top ten.

This record comes from a study of T cell responses to AZD1222 COVID-19 vaccine (dated by TCRdb to the early 2020s). Regarding the study in general: AZD1222 recipients with second doses at about 4 weeks or about 12 weeks were pooled, because spike-specific TCR depth and breadth did not differ between schedules. Trial participants were enrolled by age into subgroups of 18-55, 56-69 and 70-plus years, and 148, 28 and 57 TCR-sequenced participants, respectively, were included in these subgroups. TCR sequencing was performed for fewer than 250 trial participants, of whom about 200 were given two doses of AZD1222 and around 25 were given two doses of MenACWY control vaccine.

Trimming takes 7 bases from V and 1 base from J, and the germline ends sit 11 bases apart. The CDR3 sequence holds 14 residues, the cysteine and phenylalanine included. Only the CDR3 part of the read is kept: 42 bases, read in frame from the first base. The germline V gene (reference sequence) gives CDR1 as LNHDA and CDR2 as SQIVND. Explained via the paper, the time point label denotes: baseline before first vaccination. Vaccinee samples came from UK trials COV001 and COV002, including a single-blind randomized controlled phase 2/3 trial of AZD1222 (ChAdOx1 nCoV-19) in healthy adults. For TCRbeta chain sequencing, PBMC samples from trial participants were taken at day 0 and at day 28 after the second dose. The research as a whole found: Because no day 14 peak-response samples were available, the repertoires could be characterized only after the peak T cell response. Conclusions about previously exposed vaccinees were limited because only 5 or 6 AZD1222 recipients were SARS-CoV-2 seropositive at baseline. In the small 56-69-year group, the increase in depth fell short of significance, most likely because of low power. Participants were mostly white British, with more females than males. The authors suggested clonal diversity may have been underestimated. Spike-specific TCR breadth and depth rose significantly after two AZD1222 doses compared with day 0 and with MenACWY recipients. The vaccine-associated CD4 TCRs covered the entire spike protein, and the dominant responses fell in regions 160-218 and 743-854. Epitopes outside the regions mutated in the B.1.351 and B.1.1.7 variants were reportedly recognized by nearly half of the unique spike-specific TCRs.

Sequencing was performed on peripheral blood, taken on day 0 of AZD1222 vaccination. The receptor was derived from an adult in good health. The chain employs TRBV19 and TRBJ1-3; the D gene is perhaps TRBD1, from 5 matching bases. The DNA is as follows: TGTGCCAGTACCCAGGGTTCTTCTGGAAACACCATATATTTT. This codes for CASTQGSSGNTIYF.